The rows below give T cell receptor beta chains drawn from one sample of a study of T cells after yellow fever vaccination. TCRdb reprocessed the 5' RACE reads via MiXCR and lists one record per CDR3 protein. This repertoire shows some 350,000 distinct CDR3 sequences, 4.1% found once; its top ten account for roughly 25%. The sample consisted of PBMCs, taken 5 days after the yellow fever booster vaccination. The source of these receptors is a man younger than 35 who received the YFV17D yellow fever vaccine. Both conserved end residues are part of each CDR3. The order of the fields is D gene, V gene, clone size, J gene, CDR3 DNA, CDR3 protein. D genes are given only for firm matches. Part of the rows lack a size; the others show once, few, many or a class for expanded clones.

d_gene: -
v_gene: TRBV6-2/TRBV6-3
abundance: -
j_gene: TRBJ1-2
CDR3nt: TGTGCCAGCAGTTACTCCAGACAGCATGGCTACACCTTC
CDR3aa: CASSYSRQHGYTF

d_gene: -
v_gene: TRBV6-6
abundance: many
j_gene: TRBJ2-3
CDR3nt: TGTGCCAGCAGTTCCCCCGAACCGACGCAGTATTTT
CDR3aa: CASSSPEPTQYF

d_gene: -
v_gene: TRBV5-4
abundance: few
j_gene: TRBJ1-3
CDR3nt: TGTGCCAGCAGCCCGCCGGCGGGTGATGGGAACACCATATATTTT
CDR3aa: CASSPPAGDGNTIYF

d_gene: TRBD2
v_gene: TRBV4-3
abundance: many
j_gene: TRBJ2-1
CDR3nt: TGCGCCAGCAGCCAACCGATGGCGGGGGGGTACAATGAGCAGTTCTTC
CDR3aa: CASSQPMAGGYNEQFF

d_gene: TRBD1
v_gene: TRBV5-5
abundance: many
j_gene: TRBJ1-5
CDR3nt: TGTGCCAGCAGCCGGACGACAGGGTATAGCAATCAGCCCCAGCATTTT
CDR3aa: CASSRTTGYSNQPQHF

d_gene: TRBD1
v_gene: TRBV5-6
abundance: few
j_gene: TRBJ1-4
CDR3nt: TGTGCCAGCAGCTTGGCCTCGAGGGGGCTTAGTGAAAAACTGTTTTTT
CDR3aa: CASSLASRGLSEKLFF

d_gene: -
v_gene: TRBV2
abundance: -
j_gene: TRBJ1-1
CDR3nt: TGTGCCAGTACAAGGACTGGCAGGGCTTTCTTT
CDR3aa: CASTRTGRAFF

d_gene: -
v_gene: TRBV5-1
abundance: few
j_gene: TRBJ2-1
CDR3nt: TGCGCCAGCAGCCAGGATCTAGCCTACAATGAGCAGTTCTTC
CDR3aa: CASSQDLAYNEQFF

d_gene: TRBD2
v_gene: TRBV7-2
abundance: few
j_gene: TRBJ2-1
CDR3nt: TGTGCCAGCAGTACCCGTGGAGGGACTATGTACAATGAGCAGTTCTTC
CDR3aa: CASSTRGGTMYNEQFF

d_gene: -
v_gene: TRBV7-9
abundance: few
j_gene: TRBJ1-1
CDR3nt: TGTGCCAGCAGCCTCAGGGTGAATGACACTGAAGCTTTCTTT
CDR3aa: CASSLRVNDTEAFF

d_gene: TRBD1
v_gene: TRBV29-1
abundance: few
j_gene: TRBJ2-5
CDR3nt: TGCAGCGTTGAAGATACAGGGGGATTGGAGACCCAGTACTTC
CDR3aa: CSVEDTGGLETQYF

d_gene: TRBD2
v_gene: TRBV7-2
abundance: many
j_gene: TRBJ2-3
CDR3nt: TGTGCCAGCAGCTCACGGACTAGCGGGGGGACCTACTTCACAGATACGCAGTATTTT
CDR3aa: CASSSRTSGGTYFTDTQYF

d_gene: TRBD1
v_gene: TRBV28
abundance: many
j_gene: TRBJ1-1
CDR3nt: TGTGCCAGCAGTGGACCCGGGACAGGGTCTTTCTTT
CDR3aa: CASSGPGTGSFF

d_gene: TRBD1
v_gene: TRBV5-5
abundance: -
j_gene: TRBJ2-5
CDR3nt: TGTGCCAGCAGCTTTGGACAGGGGGCATCCCGGATGGAGACCCAGTACTTC
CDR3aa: CASSFGQGASRMETQYF

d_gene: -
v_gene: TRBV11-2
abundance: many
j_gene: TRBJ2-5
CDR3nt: TGTGCCAGCAGCTTCTTTCAGGGGACGCAAGAGACCCAGTACTTC
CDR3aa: CASSFFQGTQETQYF

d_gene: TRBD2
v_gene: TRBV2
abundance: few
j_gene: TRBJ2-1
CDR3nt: TGTGCCAGCGGGACTAGCTATTACAATGAGCAGTTCTTC
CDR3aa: CASGTSYYNEQFF